A single sample is the source of the 19 T cell receptor beta chains below, sequenced in a study of blood T cell repertoires in COVID-19. Clones were read by immunoSEQ multiplex PCR, and TCRdb kept only the in-frame ones, dropping some. Of hundreds of thousands of clones in the sample, 85% to 90% were seen once. Sequenced input: peripheral blood. The receptor source for this set is a man aged 18 to 30 with COVID-19, enrolled during active disease.

The chain joins TRBV3-1 (or the pseudogene TRBV3-2) to TRBJ2-1; 14 bases fit TRBD2. Germline CDR1 reads LGHDT; CDR2 reads YNNKEL (reference sequence). The length of the CDR3 is 16 residues. V gave up 3 bases and J gave up 10 bases; unmatched junction bases: 8. CDR3 DNA: TGTGCCAGCAGCCATTCCCCGGGGACTAGCGGGGGCGAGCAGTTCTTC. This translates into CASSHSPGTSGGEQFF.

DNA for the CDR3: TGTGCCAGCAGCTCTCGGGTTGGCGGGGAGCTGTTTTTT. Protein: CASSSRVGGELFF. The chain carries TRBV3-1 (or the pseudogene TRBV3-2) and TRBJ2-2; D not certain. Germline V lookup: CDR1 LGHDT, CDR2 YNNKEL (reference sequence). The CDR3 extends over 13 amino acids. V was shortened by 5 bases and J by 7 bases, with 11 bases between the two germline ends.

This sequence joins TRBV7-9 and TRBJ2-2; D may be TRBD1 (5 bases). Germline V CDR1 and CDR2: SEHNR, FQNEAQ (reference sequence). V was shortened by 6 bases and J by 1 base, with 21 bases between the two germline ends. The CDR3 covers 18 residues. Here the CDR3 reads CASSPTRFETGNTGELFF. The CDR3 DNA reads as TGTGCCAGCAGTCCCACCCGATTCGAAACAGGGAACACCGGGGAGCTGTTTTTT.

This chain connects TRBV18 to TRBJ1-2, with TRBD1 identical over 10 bases. Germline values: CDR1 KGHSH, CDR2 LQKENI. Losses at the gene ends were 3 bases for V and 7 bases for J; bases not matched to a gene: 14. The CDR3 consists of 17 residues. The CDR3 sequence is CASSPLVPGQGKGGYTF. The CDR3 nucleotides are TGTGCCAGCTCACCCCTCGTCCCGGGACAGGGGAAGGGTGGCTACACCTTC.

This clone was observed a few times. The chain couples TRBV2 to TRBJ2-7; 9 positions agree with TRBD1. The junction had 10 bases not matched to a gene; V was cut back by 3 bases and J by 7 bases. Per germline, CDR1 SNHLY and CDR2 FYNNEI. CDR3 size: 15 residues. The CDR3: CASSELGQGEGEQYF. The CDR3 DNA is TGTGCCAGCAGTGAGTTGGGACAGGGAGAAGGGGAGCAGTACTTC.

The V call is TRBV5-4, the J call TRBJ2-7; D is possibly TRBD1 (6 bases). The CDR3 runs 13 residues. Between the trimmed V and J ends, which lost 4 bases and 3 bases, there was a span of 11 bases. The germline V gene encodes CDR1 SGHNT and CDR2 YYREEE (reference sequence). Here the CDR3 reads CASSPLDSYEQYF. CDR3 in DNA: TGTGCCAGCAGCCCACTGGACAGCTACGAGCAGTACTTC. Combining the CDR3 with reference TRBV5-4 and TRBJ2-7 gives the whole variable domain ETGVTQSPTHLIKTRGQQVTLRCSSQSGHNTVSWYQQALGQGPQFIFQYYREEENGRGNFPPRFSGLQFPNYSSELNVNALELDDSALYLCASSPLDSYEQYFGPGTRLTVT.

The chain is built from TRBV2 and TRBJ1-1; 9 bases are a match to TRBD1. Trimming at V came to 5 bases and at J to 10 bases, leaving 5 bases not matched to a gene. CDR3 length equals 12 residues. Per germline, CDR1 SNHLY and CDR2 FYNNEI. The CDR3 protein is CASSLGQGRAFF. Here the CDR3 DNA reads TGTGCCAGCAGTCTCGGACAGGGGAGAGCTTTCTTT.

This clone was recorded once. The junction differs from germline at one of its ends, possibly a read error. The rearrangement uses TRBV18 and TRBJ2-2; 10 nucleotides line up with TRBD2. The CDR3 runs 18 residues. Germline CDR1 reads KGHSH; CDR2 reads LQKENI. CDR3 in DNA: TGTGCCAGCTCGCCACCAACCACCGGACTAGCGGTTACCGGGGAGCTGTTTTTT. It yields the protein CASSPPTTGLAVTGELFF.

The rearrangement links TRBV6-5 to TRBJ2-5, with 7 bases fitting TRBD1. The length of the CDR3 is 13 residues. V was clipped by 6 bases and J by 4 bases; unmatched bases: 5. CDR1 is MNHEY and CDR2 is SVGAGI in the germline V gene. CDR3 DNA sequence: TGTGCCAGCAGAGTGACAGGGCGAGAGACCCAGTACTTC. This gives the protein CASRVTGRETQYF.

As concerns this clone: At the DNA level, this CDR3 is encoded by other sequences in the same sample as well. This chain links TRBV5-6 with TRBJ2-7, with D hard to call. Germline assignment: CDR1 SGHDT and CDR2 YYEEEE. CDR3 length equals 12 residues. Between the trimmed V and J ends, which lost 1 base and 3 bases, there was a span of 5 bases. CDR3 DNA sequence: TGTGCCAGCAGCTTGTCGAGCTACGAGCAGTACTTC. Translating it yields CASSLSSYEQYF.

Remarks on this clone: One end of the junction is discordant with germline, which a read error may explain. V is TRBV12-3 or TRBV12-4 and J is TRBJ2-2; the match to TRBD1 covers 7 bases. The CDR3 runs 11 residues. The CDR3 region has the DNA TGTGCCAGCAGTTTCGCAGGGGGGCTGTTTTTT. Translation gives CASSFAGGLFF.

This clone was picked up one time. V usage is TRBV2 and J usage is TRBJ2-7, with 7 bases identical to TRBD1. CDR1 and CDR2 from the germline V gene are SNHLY and FYNNEI. V shed 3 bases and J 5 bases; nucleotides not matched to a gene: 7. The CDR3 covers 14 residues. CDR3 amino acids: CASSDGRGNDEQYF. In DNA, the CDR3 is TGTGCCAGCAGTGATGGCAGGGGGAACGACGAGCAGTACTTC.

The rearrangement uses TRBV19 and TRBJ2-5; 10 bases align to TRBD2. Germline V CDR1 and CDR2: LNHDA, SQIVND (reference sequence). The CDR3 consists of 15 residues. With 1 base clipped from V and 9 bases from J, the junction kept 8 bases outside the gene matches. CDR3 sequence: CASSIGTSGAGAQYF. The CDR3 DNA follows: TGTGCCAGTAGTATAGGGACTAGCGGCGCGGGGGCCCAGTACTTC. The full variable domain, in which reference TRBV19 and TRBJ2-5 provide the parts outside the CDR3, is DGGITQSPKYLFRKEGQNVTLSCEQNLNHDAMYWYRQDPGQGLRLIYYSQIVNDFQKGDIAEGYSVSREKKESFPLTVTSAQKNPTAFYLCASSIGTSGAGAQYFGPGTRLLVL.

This chain uses TRBV7-2 with TRBJ2-3, with a tentative D call TRBD2 (6 bases). Germline CDR1 is SGHTA and CDR2 is FQGNSA. V lost 5 bases, J lost 2 bases, and 11 bases lay in between. The CDR3 spans 14 residues. DNA of the CDR3: TGTGCCAGCAGCCGGGACTGGACCACAGATACGCAGTATTTT. Its protein product is CASSRDWTTDTQYF.

The chain uses TRBV6-1 and TRBJ1-1; unclear D gene. Germline V gives CDR1 MNHNS, CDR2 SASEGT. Trimming cost V 0 bases and J 1 base, with 9 bases left between them. The CDR3 has 15 amino acids. The CDR3 loop is CASSEAGRGNTEAFF. CDR3 DNA sequence: TGTGCCAGCAGTGAAGCGGGCCGGGGGAACACTGAAGCTTTCTTT.

The chain joins TRBV5-8 to TRBJ2-7; perhaps TRBD2 as D (5 bases). Germline-derived CDR1 and CDR2 are SGHTS and YDEGEE. The V and J ends lost 2 bases and 4 bases respectively, with 13 bases between them. The CDR3 totals 14 residues. The CDR3 DNA reads as TGTGCCAGCAGCTTTTTGGGGAGAACTTACGAGCAGTACTTC. Translating gives CASSFLGRTYEQYF.

This chain links TRBV10-1 with TRBJ2-3; D gene unclear. From germline, CDR1 is WNHNN and CDR2 SYGVQD (reference sequence). V was shortened by 4 bases and J by 4 bases, with 6 bases between the two germline ends. The CDR3 covers 12 residues. CDR3 nucleotides: TGCGCCAGCAGTGCAAGCGCAGATACGCAGTATTTT. Translated, it gives CASSASADTQYF.

V is TRBV6-6 and J is TRBJ2-2; D is perhaps TRBD1 (5 bases). The CDR3 runs 15 residues. The V end was cut by 4 bases, the J end by 8 bases, with 17 bases between. CDR1 MNHNY and CDR2 SVGAGI come from the germline V gene (reference sequence). CDR3 residues: CASSSEGAVRGELFF. The CDR3 DNA reads TGTGCCAGCAGTTCCGAAGGGGCCGTGAGAGGGGAGCTGTTTTTT.

CDR3 DNA: TGCGCCAGCAGCCGTCCGGGAACTTACGAGCAGTACTTC. Protein: CASSRPGTYEQYF. The chain links TRBV4-1 to TRBJ2-7, with D perhaps TRBD2 (5 bases). There are 13 residues in the CDR3. Germline V CDR1 and CDR2: MGHRA, YSYEKL. V was trimmed by 4 bases and J by 4 bases, leaving 11 bases between them.